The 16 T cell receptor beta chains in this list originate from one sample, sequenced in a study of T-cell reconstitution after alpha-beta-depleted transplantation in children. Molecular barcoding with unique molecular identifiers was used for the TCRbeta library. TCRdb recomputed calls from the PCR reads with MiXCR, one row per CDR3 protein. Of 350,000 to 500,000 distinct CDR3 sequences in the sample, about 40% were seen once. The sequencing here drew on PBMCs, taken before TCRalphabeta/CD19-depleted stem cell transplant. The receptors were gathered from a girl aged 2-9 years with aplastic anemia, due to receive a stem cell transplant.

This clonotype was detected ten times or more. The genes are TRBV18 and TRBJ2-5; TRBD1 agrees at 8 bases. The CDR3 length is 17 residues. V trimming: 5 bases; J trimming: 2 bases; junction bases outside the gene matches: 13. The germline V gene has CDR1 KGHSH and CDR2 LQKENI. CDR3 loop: CASSSSLPGTGQETQYF. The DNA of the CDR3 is TGTGCCAGCTCATCTTCCCTTCCAGGGACAGGACAAGAGACCCAGTACTTC.

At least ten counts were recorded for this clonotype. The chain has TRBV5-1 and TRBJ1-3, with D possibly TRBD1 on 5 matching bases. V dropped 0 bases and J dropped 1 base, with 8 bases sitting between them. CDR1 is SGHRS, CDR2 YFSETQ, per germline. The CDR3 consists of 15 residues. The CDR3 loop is CASSLEGRSGNTIYF. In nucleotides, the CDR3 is TGCGCCAGCAGCTTGGAGGGGCGTTCTGGAAACACCATATATTTT.

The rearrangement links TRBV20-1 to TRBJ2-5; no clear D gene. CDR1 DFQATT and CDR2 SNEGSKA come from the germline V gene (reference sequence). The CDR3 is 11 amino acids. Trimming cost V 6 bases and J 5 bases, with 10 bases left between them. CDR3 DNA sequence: TGCAGTGCCCCTCAGGTGGAGACCCAGTACTTC. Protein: CSAPQVETQYF.

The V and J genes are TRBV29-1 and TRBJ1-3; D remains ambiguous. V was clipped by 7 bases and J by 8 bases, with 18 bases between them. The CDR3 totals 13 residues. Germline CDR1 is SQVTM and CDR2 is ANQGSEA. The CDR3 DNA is TGCAGCGCTGCCCCCCACATCGGGGACACCATATATTTT. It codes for CSAAPHIGDTIYF.

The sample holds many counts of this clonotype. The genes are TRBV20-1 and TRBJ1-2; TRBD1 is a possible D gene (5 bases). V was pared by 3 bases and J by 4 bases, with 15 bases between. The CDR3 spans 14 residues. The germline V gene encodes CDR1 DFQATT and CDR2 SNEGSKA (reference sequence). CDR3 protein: CSASSGTNLYGYTF. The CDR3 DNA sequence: TGCAGTGCTAGTAGTGGGACTAACCTCTATGGCTACACCTTC.

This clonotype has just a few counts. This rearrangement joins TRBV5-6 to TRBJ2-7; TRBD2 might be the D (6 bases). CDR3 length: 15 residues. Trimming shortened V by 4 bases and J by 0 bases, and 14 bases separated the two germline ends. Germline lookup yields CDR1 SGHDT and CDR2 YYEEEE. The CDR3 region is CASSPGTSSSYEQYF. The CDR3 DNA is TGTGCCAGCAGCCCAGGGACTTCGAGCTCCTACGAGCAGTACTTC.

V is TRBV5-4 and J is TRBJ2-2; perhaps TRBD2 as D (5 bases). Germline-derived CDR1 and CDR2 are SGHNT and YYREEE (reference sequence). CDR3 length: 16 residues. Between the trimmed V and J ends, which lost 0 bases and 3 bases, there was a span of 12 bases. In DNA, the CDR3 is TGTGCCAGCAGCTTGGACCTAGCAATGGACACCGGGGAGCTGTTTTTT. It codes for CASSLDLAMDTGELFF.

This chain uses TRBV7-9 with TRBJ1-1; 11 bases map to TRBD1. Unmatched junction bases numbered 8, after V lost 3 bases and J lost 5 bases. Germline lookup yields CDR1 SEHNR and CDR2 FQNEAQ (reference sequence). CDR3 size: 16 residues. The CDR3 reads CASSFTRDRGGTEAFF. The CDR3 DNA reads TGTGCCAGCAGCTTCACCCGGGACAGGGGGGGTACTGAAGCTTTCTTT.

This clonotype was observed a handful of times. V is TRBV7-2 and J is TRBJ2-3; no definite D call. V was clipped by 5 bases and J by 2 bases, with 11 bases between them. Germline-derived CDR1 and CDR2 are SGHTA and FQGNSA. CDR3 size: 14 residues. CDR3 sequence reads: CASSPRLATDTQYF. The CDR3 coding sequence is TGTGCCAGCAGCCCCCGTTTAGCCACAGATACGCAGTATTTT.

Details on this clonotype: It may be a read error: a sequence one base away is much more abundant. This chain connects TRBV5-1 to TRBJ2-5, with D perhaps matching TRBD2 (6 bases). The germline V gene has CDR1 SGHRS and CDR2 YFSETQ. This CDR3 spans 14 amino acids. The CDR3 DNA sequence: TGCGCCAGCAGCTGGGGGGAGAACCAAGAGACCAAGTACTTC. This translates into CASSWGENQETKYF. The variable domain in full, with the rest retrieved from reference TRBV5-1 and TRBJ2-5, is KAGVTQTPRYLIKTRGQQVTLSCSPISGHRSVSWYQQTPGQGLQFLFEYFSETQRNKGNFPGRFSGRQFSNSRSEMNVSTLELGDSALYLCASSWGENQETKYFGPGTRLLVL.

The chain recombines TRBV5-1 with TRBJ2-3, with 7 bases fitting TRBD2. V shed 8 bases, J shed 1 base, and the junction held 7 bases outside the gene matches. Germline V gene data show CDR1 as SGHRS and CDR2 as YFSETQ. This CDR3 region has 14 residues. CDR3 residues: CARPRDYGTDTQYF. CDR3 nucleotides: TGCGCCAGACCCCGGGACTATGGCACAGATACGCAGTATTTT. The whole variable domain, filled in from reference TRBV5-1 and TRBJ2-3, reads KAGVTQTPRYLIKTRGQQVTLSCSPISGHRSVSWYQQTPGQGLQFLFEYFSETQRNKGNFPGRFSGRQFSNSRSEMNVSTLELGDSALYLCARPRDYGTDTQYFGPGTRLTVL.

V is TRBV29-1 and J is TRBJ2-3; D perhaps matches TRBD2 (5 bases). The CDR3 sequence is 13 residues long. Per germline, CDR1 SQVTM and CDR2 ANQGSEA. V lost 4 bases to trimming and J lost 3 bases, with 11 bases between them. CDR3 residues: CSVVSPGTDTQYF. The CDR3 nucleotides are TGCAGCGTTGTAAGCCCGGGGACAGATACGCAGTATTTT.

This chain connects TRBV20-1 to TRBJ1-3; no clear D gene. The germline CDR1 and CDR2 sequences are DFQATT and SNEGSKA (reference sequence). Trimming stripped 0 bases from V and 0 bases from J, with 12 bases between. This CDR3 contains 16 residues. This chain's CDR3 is CSARDSKRLSGNTIYF. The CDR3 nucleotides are TGCAGTGCTAGAGATTCTAAGCGCCTCTCTGGAAACACCATATATTTT.

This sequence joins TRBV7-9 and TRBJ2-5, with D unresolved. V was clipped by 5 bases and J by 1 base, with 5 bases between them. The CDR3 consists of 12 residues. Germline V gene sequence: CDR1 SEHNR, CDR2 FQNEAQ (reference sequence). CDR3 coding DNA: TGTGCCAGCAGCCGGCTCCAAGAGACCCAGTACTTC. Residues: CASSRLQETQYF. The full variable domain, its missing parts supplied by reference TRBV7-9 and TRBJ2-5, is DTGVSQNPRHKITKRGQNVTFRCDPISEHNRLYWYRQTLGQGPEFLTYFQNEAQLEKSRLLSDRFSAERPKGSFSTLEIQRTEQGDSAMYLCASSRLQETQYFGPGTRLLVL.

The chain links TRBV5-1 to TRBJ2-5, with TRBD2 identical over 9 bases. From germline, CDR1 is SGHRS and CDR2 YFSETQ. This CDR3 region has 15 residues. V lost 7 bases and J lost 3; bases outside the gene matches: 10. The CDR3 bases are TGCGCCAGCCGGTCCCTAGCGGGACCCGAAGAGACCCAGTACTTC. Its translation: CASRSLAGPEETQYF.

CDR3 sequence (DNA): TGCAGTGCTAGGGGGCGGGGACAGGGGGCTGTAGAGCAGTACTTC. Its protein is CSARGRGQGAVEQYF. The rearrangement links TRBV20-1 to TRBJ2-7; 12 bases map to TRBD1. V trimming: 3 bases; J trimming: 7 bases; junction bases outside the gene matches: 10. Germline CDR1 DFQATT, CDR2 SNEGSKA (reference sequence). The CDR3 sequence is 15 residues long.